This entry concerns a single TCR beta chain. This specimen comes from a study of T cell responses to AZD1222 COVID-19 vaccine. Sequencing was performed with immunoSEQ multiplex PCR; in TCRdb, only in-frame clones are kept and a portion is missing. The sample shows about 190,000 clones, approximately 90% of them seen only once. CDR3 length: 16 amino acids. V shed 2 bases and J 1 base; nucleotides not matched to a gene: 6. The germline V gene has CDR1 ENHRY and CDR2 SYGVKD. The sample in question was peripheral blood, obtained on day 0 of AZD1222 vaccination. This chain links TRBV10-3 with TRBJ1-1; 8 positions match TRBD1. The sequence came from an adult in good health. CDR3 protein: CAISERTGRANTEAFF. DNA of the CDR3: TGTGCCATCAGTGAGCGGACAGGGAGAGCGAACACTGAAGCTTTCTTT.